Following are 28 T cell receptor beta chains from one sample sequenced in a study of blood T cell repertoires in COVID-19. Produced via immunoSEQ multiplex PCR; TCRdb's table is partial and in-frame only. The table records over 65,000 clones, about 87% of them present only once. Material: peripheral blood. The receptors were gathered from a man aged 50-59 years with active COVID-19.

The chain is built from TRBV9 and TRBJ1-5; no clear D gene. Trimming took 0 bases from V and 3 from J, leaving 10 bases between them. The CDR3 contains 15 residues. Germline CDR1 reads SGDLS; CDR2 reads YYNGEE. CDR3 bases: TGTGCCAGCAGCGTAGGTCAGTCTGCCAATCAGCCCCAGCATTTT. Translated: CASSVGQSANQPQHF.

The V call is TRBV19, the J call TRBJ2-1, with D perhaps matching TRBD2 (6 bases). The CDR3 runs 16 residues. Germline-derived CDR1 and CDR2 are LNHDA and SQIVND (reference sequence). Trimming shortened V by 4 bases and J by 0 bases, and 13 bases separated the two germline ends. This CDR3 is CASSTGTLSSYNEQFF. CDR3 nucleotides: TGTGCCAGTAGTACGGGGACTCTAAGCTCCTACAATGAGCAGTTCTTC.

The J gene is TRBJ2-2, the V gene TRBV19, with D unresolved. The V gene's germline CDR1 is LNHDA and CDR2 SQIVND (reference sequence). This CDR3 comprises 14 residues. The germline V and J ends were trimmed by 4 bases and 7 bases, with 13 bases remaining between them. The chain's CDR3 is CASSTQPEYGELFF. CDR3 in DNA: TGTGCCAGTAGTACCCAACCGGAGTACGGGGAGCTGTTTTTT.

The chain is built from TRBV2 and TRBJ2-7, with 10 bases lining up with TRBD2. V lost 6 bases and J lost 6; bases outside the gene matches: 5. The germline V gene has CDR1 SNHLY and CDR2 FYNNEI. This CDR3 spans 13 amino acids. CDR3 nucleotide sequence: TGTGCCAGCAGACTAGCGGGATTTCTCGAGCAGTACTTC. Translation gives CASRLAGFLEQYF.

This chain connects TRBV11-2 to TRBJ2-5; 7 bases line up with TRBD2. V lost 5 bases and J lost 5; bases outside the gene matches: 20. Germline assignment: CDR1 SGHAT and CDR2 FQNNGV. The CDR3 is 18 residues long. The CDR3 DNA reads as TGTGCCAGCAGCAGAGAGCAAGGGAGGGCGCCGGTTTGGGAGACCCAGTACTTC. It encodes CASSREQGRAPVWETQYF.

The genes are TRBV12-3 or TRBV12-4 and TRBJ2-3, with D perhaps TRBD2 (5 bases). V dropped 7 bases and J dropped 6 bases, with 11 bases sitting between them. There are 12 residues in the CDR3. DNA for the CDR3: TGTGCCAGCACCGGGAACACTGATACGCAGTATTTT. This gives the protein CASTGNTDTQYF.

V is TRBV18 and J is TRBJ1-1; D unresolved. CDR3 length: 16 amino acids. CDR1 is KGHSH and CDR2 is LQKENI in the germline V gene. With 6 bases removed from V and 4 bases from J, the gap between germline ends came to 21 bases. This CDR3 reads CASSDIGLFSTTEAFF. For the CDR3, the DNA is TGTGCCAGCTCCGACATAGGCCTATTCTCGACCACTGAAGCTTTCTTT.

The chain recombines TRBV19 with TRBJ2-3; D gene uncertain. The CDR3 is 11 residues long. Germline-derived CDR1 and CDR2 are LNHDA and SQIVND (reference sequence). The V end was cut by 1 base, the J end by 6 bases, with 2 bases between. In DNA, the CDR3 is TGTGCCAGTAGTATAGCTGATACGCAGTATTTT. Residues: CASSIADTQYF.

The genes are TRBV6-1 and TRBJ2-7; maybe TRBD2 (5 bases). The CDR3 has 14 residues. Deletions cut 1 base from V and 1 base from J, with 8 bases between. Per germline, CDR1 MNHNS and CDR2 SASEGT. The CDR3 region has the DNA TGTGCCAGCAGTGAAGGCCGGGATTCCTACGAGCAGTACTTC. This sequence encodes CASSEGRDSYEQYF.

This sequence joins TRBV28 and TRBJ1-4; the D is unclear. V lost 7 bases and J lost 7, with 13 bases in between. The CDR3 runs to 13 residues. Germline CDR1 is MDHEN and CDR2 is SYDVKM. The CDR3 protein is CASTTLRGEKLFF. For the CDR3, the DNA is TGTGCCAGCACCACGTTACGGGGTGAAAAACTGTTTTTT.

The chain couples TRBV7-9 to TRBJ2-3; 10 bases line up with TRBD2. V lost 6 bases and J lost 4; bases outside the gene matches: 4. The germline V gene has CDR1 SEHNR and CDR2 FQNEAQ (reference sequence). The CDR3 consists of 14 residues. The CDR3 loop reads CASSPSGSPDTQYF. As DNA, the CDR3 is TGTGCCAGCAGTCCTAGCGGGAGCCCAGATACGCAGTATTTT.

The chain links TRBV27 to TRBJ2-2, with 13 bases aligning to TRBD2. This CDR3 has 15 residues. Germline loops: CDR1 MNHEY, CDR2 SMNVEV (reference sequence). J gave up 5 bases and V 6 bases, and 3 bases lay outside the gene matches. The CDR3 DNA sequence: TGTGCCAGCAGGAGGACTAGCGGGAGTACCGGGGAGCTGTTTTTT. Translated: CASRRTSGSTGELFF.

V and J are TRBV5-4 and TRBJ2-1; TRBD2 aligns across 7 bases. The CDR3 sequence is 14 residues long. Germline CDR1 reads SGHNT; CDR2 reads YYREEE (reference sequence). J was trimmed by 10 bases and V by 4 bases; bases with no gene match: 11. CDR3 sequence (DNA): TGTGCCAGCAGCCCTTGGGAGGGGCCCGGCGAGCAGTTCTTC. Translating gives CASSPWEGPGEQFF.

The chain couples TRBV9 to TRBJ2-3; the D gene is possibly TRBD1 (5 bases). Trimming cost V 0 bases and J 7 bases, with 15 bases left between them. Germline-derived CDR1 and CDR2 are SGDLS and YYNGEE. The CDR3 runs to 15 residues. The CDR3 coding sequence is TGTGCCAGCAGCGTAGGGGGCCAAGACATGAATACGCAGTATTTT. This translates into CASSVGGQDMNTQYF.

The genes are TRBV28 and TRBJ1-2, with 7 bases aligning to TRBD1. The CDR3 runs to 16 residues. Germline CDR1 and CDR2: MDHEN and SYDVKM. V gave up 7 bases and J gave up 2 bases; unmatched junction bases: 13. The CDR3 region is CASIGRRQGGNYGYTF. The CDR3 coding sequence is TGTGCCAGCATAGGACGAAGGCAGGGGGGAAACTATGGCTACACCTTC.

This CDR3 is CASSSTREETQYF. Written as DNA, the CDR3 is TGTGCCAGCAGCTCGACTAGGGAAGAGACCCAGTACTTC. The chain combines TRBV7-3 with TRBJ2-5; possible D gene TRBD2, 6 bases. The V end lost 4 bases, the J end lost 3 bases, and 9 bases lay between the germline ends. The CDR3 covers 13 residues. Germline V gene lookup returns CDR1 SGHTA and CDR2 FQGTGA.

The genes are TRBV2 and TRBJ2-7, with 9 bases fitting TRBD2. This CDR3 is 16 amino acids long. V was pared by 4 bases and J by 7 bases, with 14 bases of the junction left unmatched. The germline V gene has CDR1 SNHLY and CDR2 FYNNEI. This CDR3 reads CASSATGLAGEGEQYF. CDR3 DNA sequence: TGTGCCAGCAGTGCTACAGGTTTAGCGGGAGAAGGTGAGCAGTACTTC.

This chain links TRBV21-1 with TRBJ1-3; the table's TRBD1 call for D was not verified on the DNA. TRBV21-1 is a pseudogene segment. This CDR3 has 18 residues. CDR3 loop: CASSLRDKTPPSGNTIYF. The CDR3 region has the DNA TGTGCCAGCAGCCTACGGGACAAAACGCCCCCCTCTGGAAACACCATATATTTT.

The CDR3 nucleotides read TGTGCCAGCAGCCTAAGTAGCTATAACACTGAAGCTTTCTTT. Translated, it gives CASSLSSYNTEAFF. This chain links TRBV27 with TRBJ1-1, with D hard to call. Germline V gives CDR1 MNHEY, CDR2 SMNVEV (reference sequence). V was trimmed by 6 bases and J by 2 bases, leaving 13 bases between them. The CDR3 runs to 14 residues.

There are a few counts of this clone. The rearrangement uses TRBV6-1 and TRBJ1-3, with D possibly TRBD1 on 5 matching bases. CDR1 MNHNS and CDR2 SASEGT come from the germline V gene. With 3 bases removed from V and 0 bases from J, the gap between germline ends came to 9 bases. The CDR3 length is 15 residues. The CDR3 spells CASSETASSGNTIYF. The CDR3, as DNA: TGTGCCAGCAGTGAGACAGCGAGCTCTGGAAACACCATATATTTT.

V gene TRBV5-5 combines with J gene TRBJ1-5; TRBD1 is a possible D gene (6 bases). V shed 1 base and J shed 1 base, with 9 bases lying between them. The CDR3 runs to 15 residues. CDR1 and CDR2 from the germline V gene are SGHKS and YYEKEE (reference sequence). The CDR3 nucleotides read TGTGCCAGCAGCTTGCTCACAGGGAGCAATCAGCCCCAGCATTTT. Encoded protein: CASSLLTGSNQPQHF.

The chain joins TRBV7-2 to TRBJ2-3; 14 bases line up with TRBD2. Germline V gene data show CDR1 as SGHTA and CDR2 as FQGNSA. This CDR3 contains 17 residues. V gave up 6 bases and J gave up 3 bases; unmatched junction bases: 8. CDR3 protein: CASSFGTSGSWTDTQYF. The CDR3 DNA reads TGTGCCAGCAGTTTCGGGACTAGCGGGAGCTGGACAGATACGCAGTATTTT.

This clone was seen once. The rearrangement joins TRBV6-5 to TRBJ1-1; D is unclear. From germline, CDR1 is MNHEY and CDR2 SVGAGI. Deletions cut 0 bases from V and 6 bases from J, with 11 bases between. The CDR3 is made up of 14 amino acids. CDR3 sequence (DNA): TGTGCCAGCAGTTACTCGGAGGGAACCGCTGAAGCTTTCTTT. Translated, it gives CASSYSEGTAEAFF.

This clone was detected a few times. The chain's CDR3 is CASSLRGSASYEQYF. CDR3 DNA sequence: TGTGCCAGCAGCTTAAGGGGGAGCGCATCCTACGAGCAGTACTTC. This chain uses TRBV7-8 with TRBJ2-7, with D maybe TRBD1 (6 bases). V lost 2 bases and J lost 1, with 12 bases in between. There are 15 residues in the CDR3. The germline CDR1 and CDR2 sequences are SGHVS and FQNEAQ.

J is TRBJ2-1 and V is TRBV7-8, with TRBD2 matching over 9 bases. There are 16 residues in the CDR3. After removal of 4 bases from V and 6 bases from J, the junction contained 10 bases not matched to a gene. In germline, CDR1 is SGHVS, CDR2 FQNEAQ. The CDR3 loop is CASSSTGTSSGNEQFF. The CDR3 DNA sequence: TGTGCCAGCAGCTCCACCGGGACTAGCTCTGGCAATGAGCAGTTCTTC.

The CDR3 DNA is TGCGCCAGCAGCTCCTTTACCCGTAGCGGGAGCTCAGACGAGCAGTACTTC. It translates to CASSSFTRSGSSDEQYF. V and J are TRBV5-1 and TRBJ2-7, with TRBD2 matching over 9 bases. Per the germline V gene, CDR1 is SGHRS and CDR2 is YFSETQ. This CDR3 has 17 residues. Trimming at V came to 3 bases and at J to 5 bases, leaving 15 bases not matched to a gene. The whole variable domain, filled in from reference TRBV5-1 and TRBJ2-7, reads KAGVTQTPRYLIKTRGQQVTLSCSPISGHRSVSWYQQTPGQGLQFLFEYFSETQRNKGNFPGRFSGRQFSNSRSEMNVSTLELGDSALYLCASSSFTRSGSSDEQYFGPGTRLTVT.

This clone was detected once. V gene TRBV6-5 combines with J gene TRBJ1-6; D is possibly TRBD1 (6 bases). Germline assignment: CDR1 MNHEY and CDR2 SVGAGI. The V and J ends lost 6 bases and 8 bases respectively, with 17 bases between them. This CDR3 has 15 amino acids. The CDR3 DNA follows: TGTGCCAGCAGACTACCGGGACATGGGGATTCACCCCTCCACTTT. It encodes CASRLPGHGDSPLHF.

The chain joins TRBV19 to TRBJ2-1; a possible D gene is TRBD2 (6 bases). In germline, CDR1 is LNHDA, CDR2 SQIVND (reference sequence). V was cut by 7 bases and J by 5 bases, with 15 bases left in between. CDR3 size: 14 residues. CDR3 sequence: CASISGDRNNEQFF. In DNA, the CDR3 is TGTGCCAGTATTTCGGGAGACCGGAACAATGAGCAGTTCTTC.